Sequencing of this TCR beta chain was carried out in a study of T cell changes during pregnancy in multiple sclerosis (dated by TCRdb to between 2017 and 2020). Notes on the research overall: Changes in the T cell repertoire over the course of pregnancy were examined in this study in women with multiple sclerosis.

The germline ends are 11 bases apart after V is trimmed by 3 bases and J by 2 bases. Taken from the germline V gene, the CDR1 and CDR2 loops are MDHEN and SYDVKM. Its CDR3 holds 14 amino acids, cysteine through phenylalanine. Just the 42-base CDR3 DNA is kept, in frame starting at base 1. Receptor amplification or capture employed the immunoSEQ multiplex PCR assay. TCRdb limited this immuneACCESS table to in-frame rearrangements with V and J called. A share of clones is missing; checked studies link under half to unresolved V genes, and the rest is unexplained. The sample data list approximately 84,000 clones, and 85% to 95% of these were observed just once. The ten largest make up 0.8% to 1% of the sample. Concerning this clone: Its antigen target is currently unknown. The sample holds no much larger clone one base away, and base qualities are not on file.

This sequence was found in a female donor in good health, enrolled as a control in a pregnancy study. The chain is encoded by TRBV28 joined to TRBJ2-7, and the D gene may be TRBD2, 6 bases matching. Source: peripheral blood, taken in the second trimester of pregnancy. The sequenced DNA is TGTGCCAGCAGTTTGGAGGGCTCGGCCTACGAGCAGTACTTC. Its protein reads: CASSLEGSAYEQYF.